This TCR beta chain was found in a study of monozygotic twins with inflammatory bowel disease (dated by TCRdb to about 2019). Turning to the overall study: The complete study included 28 monozygotic twin pairs: 19 IBD-discordant Danish pairs and nine German pairs, of which four were IBD-concordant and five were IBD-discordant. Each individual had, on average, about 151 000 unique TCRalpha sequences and 181 000 unique TCRbeta sequences available for analysis. Disease-associated traits were sought mainly through comparisons between IBD patients and their genetically identical healthy co-twins within discordant pairs. What the work shows at the level of the full study, not this receptor alone: The analysis was unable to tell different T cell subtypes apart. Repertoire similarity did not differ between concordant and discordant twins, which could be due to limited statistical power. The results gave no support for a single strong signal or clonotype linked to IBD. IBD patients shared fewer clonotypes with other individuals than healthy twins did, most markedly in patients showing signs of disease activity. Measured by the inverse Simpson index, TCRbeta repertoire diversity was lower in IBD patients than in their healthy co-twins. Because patients were on differing immunosuppressive treatments, the repertoires may have picked up extra background noise and inter-individual variability.

From each donor, a roughly 2.5 ml peripheral blood sample was drawn into PAXgene tubes and stored at -80 degrees C. Without any T cell sorting, total RNA was extracted from whole blood using the PAXgene blood miRNA kit on an automated QIAcube. Peripheral blood from monozygotic twin pairs, either concordant or discordant for inflammatory bowel disease, underwent deep TCRalpha and TCRbeta repertoire profiling that used unique molecular barcoding. Smoking habits were recorded for all twin pairs, with individuals classified as current, former or never smokers. The germline V gene specifies SGDLS as CDR1 and YYNGEE as CDR2. The CDR3 sequence holds 19 residues, the cysteine and phenylalanine included. No nucleotide data were recorded. On this clonotype itself: Its binding antigen is unknown.

The method was 5' RACE. Preparation of each TCR library used around 3,500 ng of total RNA. For each sample, cDNA synthesis was carried out in eight separate reactions using SMARTScribe reverse transcriptase. During cDNA synthesis, template switching introduced unique molecular identifiers that contained a 6-nucleotide sample barcode. TCRalpha and TCRbeta cDNA was amplified by two nested PCRs of around 16 and 10 cycles, with bead purification after each PCR. Before amplification, the cDNA was treated with uracil DNA-glycosylase and purified using the QIAquick PCR purification kit. In the second PCR, Illumina TruSeq-compatible adapters and sample-specific barcodes were added. Library quality and concentration were checked on TapeStation and Qubit, and libraries were pooled at around 4.9 ng each. Sequencing of pooled libraries was carried out on an Illumina HiSeq2500 single-index Rapid Run using 2 x 100 bp reads and custom sequencing primers. Regarding the original processing steps: MiGEC version 1.2.6 was used for UMI-based consensus assembly to correct PCR and sequencing errors. MiXCR version 2.1.1 was used for V(D)J alignment, clonotype assembly and CDR3 extraction. Normalisation of gene usage, clonotype sharing and MAIT/NKT TCR abundance was achieved by analysing the top 1000, 10 000 and 20 000 clonotypes per sample. After downsampling to 27 000 UMIs, diversity was calculated as the inverse Simpson index using the vegan R package. Paired Mann-Whitney U tests were applied to discordant twin pairs, with Benjamini-Hochberg correction for multiple testing. TCRdb reprocessed the reads into one record per CDR3 protein sequence, lacking DNA. For this entry, the V and J calls and clone size follow TCRdb and not the study's own pipeline. This sample's table lists 310,000 or so distinct CDR3 sequences. The ten largest clones capture 2% of the sample.

The TCR comes from a human donor with ulcerative colitis or Crohn's disease, or a healthy co-twin of an affected twin (not recorded which). Sequencing was carried out using blood. Rearrangement joined TRBV9 to TRBJ2-2; TCRdb's assignment of TRBD1 cannot be checked, as there is no DNA. The CDR3 protein is CASSGDVVQGARNTGELFF. The full variable domain, with segments outside the CDR3 supplied by the reference TRBV9 and TRBJ2-2 proteins, appears as DSGVTQTPKHLITATGQRVTLRCSPRSGDLSVYWYQQSLDQGLQFLIQYYNGEERAKGNILERFSAQQFPDLHSELNLSSLELGDSALYFCASSGDVVQGARNTGELFFGEGSRLTVL.